The clone carrying this TCR beta chain was seen once. What it recognizes is unknown. This specimen comes from a study of EBV T-cell therapy then PD-1 blockade in nasopharyngeal carcinoma. Time point noted: 266 days after commencement of treatment, after nivolumab therapy. Regarding treatment: AdE1-LMPpoly-expanded autologous EBV-specific T-cell therapy followed by anti-PD-1 nivolumab. The germline CDR1 and CDR2 sequences are MNHEY and SVGEGT. V was cut by 1 base and J by 1 base, with 12 bases left in between. The CDR3 is 16 residues long. TCRdb's copy holds only in-frame clones and misses some; the assay was immunoSEQ multiplex PCR. Of over 20,000 clones detected, roughly four fifths appear once; the ten largest clones hold 30% to 35%.

The chain combines TRBV6-2 or TRBV6-3 with TRBJ2-3; D possibly uses TRBD1 or TRBD2 (6 bases each). Sequenced material: CD8+ T cells from blood, taken at day 266 from a patient whose treatment included autologous EBV-specific T cells and nivolumab. The sequence came from a man aged 35-49 years with nasopharyngeal carcinoma. The CDR3 sequence is CASSYLGGRRTDTQYF. CDR3 DNA sequence: TGTGCCAGCAGTTACTTGGGGGGCCGACGCACAGATACGCAGTATTTT.